This T cell receptor (beta chain) appears in the sequencing data of a study of cytomegalovirus exposure and HLA in healthy donors. Overall study findings and caveats: Subsequent analysis of the 120 or so validation repertoires found a tendency for first-cohort TCR clusters to co-occur. The study put under 200 TCR beta chains on its list as cytomegalovirus-associated.

Here immunoSEQ multiplex PCR was the method, and the copy in TCRdb shows in-frame clones only, minus some. The top ten hold nearly 5% of the sample, which has 120,000 or so clones, more than 75% seen once. Note on this clone: Its specificity is not known.

Sequencing used PBMCs. The clonotype originates from a man aged 18 to 30 in good health and CMV-seronegative.

The CDR3 spells CASTLGTGDNNEQFF. The CDR3 DNA is TGTGCCAGCACCCTCGGGACAGGGGATAACAATGAGCAGTTCTTC. The chain recombines TRBV6-5 with TRBJ2-1, with 10 bases lining up with TRBD1. V trimming: 7 bases; J trimming: 5 bases; junction bases outside the gene matches: 8. Germline CDR1 and CDR2: MNHEY and SVGAGI. The CDR3 runs 15 residues.